The 8 T cell receptor beta chains in this list originate from one sample, sequenced in a study of spatial heterogeneity in lung cancer. Study-level findings and limits: How many expanded intratumoral alpha and beta TCRs were present tracked the tumor mutation count, which was a count of nonsynonymous mutations.

No antigens are known for them. TCRdb re-analysed the 5' RACE reads in MiXCR, keeping a single row per CDR3 protein. Of 8,000 to 9,500 distinct CDR3 sequences in the sample, 6.5% to 8.5% were seen once. Time point indicated: sample taken at primary tumor resection. The sequencing here drew on lung tumor tissue, taken at surgery. The receptor set was obtained from a male donor with early-stage non-small cell lung cancer.

In this sample, this clonotype is medium-sized (0.01 to 0.1%). The rearrangement uses TRBV27 and TRBJ1-5; TRBD1 agrees at 7 bases. The CDR3 has 14 residues. The V gene end was trimmed by 2 bases and the J gene end by 5 bases; junction bases not matched to a gene: 3. The V gene's germline CDR1 is MNHEY and CDR2 SMNVEV (reference sequence). The CDR3 spells CASSLRQGDQPQHF. The CDR3 DNA is TGTGCCAGCAGTTTAAGGCAGGGGGATCAGCCCCAGCATTTT.

This clonotype is labeled medium-sized. The chain links TRBV18 to TRBJ2-2; 11 bases match TRBD2. Germline-derived CDR1 and CDR2 are KGHSH and LQKENI. The CDR3 sequence is 19 residues long. The V segment lost 2 bases and the J segment 3 bases; nucleotides outside the gene matches: 11. The CDR3 loop is CASSPIAGGAPSDTGELFF. CDR3 DNA sequence: TGTGCCAGCTCACCAATAGCGGGAGGGGCCCCGTCGGACACCGGGGAGCTGTTTTTT.

This clonotype occurred many times. V usage is TRBV4-3 and J usage is TRBJ2-2; D not certain. CDR3 size: 14 residues. Germline V lookup: CDR1 LGHNA, CDR2 YSLEER. V lost 1 base to trimming and J lost 7 bases, with 10 bases between them. The CDR3, as DNA: TGCGCCAGCAGCCAAGCCCTAAGAGGCGGGGAGCTGTTTTTT. It codes for CASSQALRGGELFF.

This clonotype was recorded at least ten times. V gene TRBV20-1 combines with J gene TRBJ2-4, with a tentative D call TRBD1 (5 bases). The V gene's germline CDR1 is DFQATT and CDR2 SNEGSKA (reference sequence). V lost 6 bases, J lost 3 bases, and 15 bases lay in between. This CDR3 region has 14 residues. CDR3 bases: TGCAGTGCCACCAACAGGTTGGGCAAAAACATTCAGTACTTC. Its protein is CSATNRLGKNIQYF.

In this sample, this clonotype is medium-sized. The rearrangement links TRBV11-2 to TRBJ2-3; weak D call: TRBD1 (6 bases). CDR1 is SGHAT, CDR2 FQNNGV, per germline. This CDR3 region has 15 residues. The germline V and J ends were trimmed by 5 bases and 2 bases, with 14 bases remaining between them. The CDR3 region is CASSMDSFFTDTQYF. DNA for the CDR3: TGTGCCAGCAGCATGGACAGCTTTTTCACAGATACGCAGTATTTT.

There are many counts of this clonotype. The chain combines TRBV20-1 with TRBJ1-2, with 7 bases fitting TRBD1. Germline trimming cut 1 base from V and 1 base from J; bases unmatched to any gene: 15. This CDR3 is built from 18 residues. The V gene's germline CDR1 is DFQATT and CDR2 SNEGSKA (reference sequence). CDR3 nucleotide sequence: TGCAGTGCTAGAGGGGGGGACAGTCGGCTCCAGGATAACTATGGCTACACCTTC. This gives the protein CSARGGDSRLQDNYGYTF.

In its sample, this clonotype was seen many times. The V and J genes are TRBV7-8 and TRBJ2-7, with 7 bases that match TRBD1. With V trimmed by 5 bases and J by 6 bases, 13 bases remained unmatched. This CDR3 is built from 15 residues. Germline loops: CDR1 SGHVS, CDR2 FQNEAQ. In DNA, the CDR3 is TGTGCCAGCAGCATCCAGACAGGGAGATTTTCCGAGCAGTACTTC. Translation: CASSIQTGRFSEQYF.

This clonotype came up many times. CDR3 bases: TGCAGTGCTGGCCGGTACAATGAGCAGTTCTTC. This codes for CSAGRYNEQFF. This chain links TRBV20-1 with TRBJ2-1; the D is unclear. Germline values: CDR1 DFQATT, CDR2 SNEGSKA (reference sequence). Trimming removed 5 bases from V and 4 bases from J, with 6 bases in between. CDR3 length: 11 amino acids.